This paragraph covers one T cell receptor beta chain sequence. The authors reverse transcribed roughly 0.5 to 1 ug RNA with random hexamers. An immunoSEQ multiplex PCR generated amplified TCR beta CDR3 products spanning 54 Vbeta and 13 Jbeta. TCRdb reprocessed the immunoSEQ multiplex PCR reads via MiXCR and lists one record per CDR3 protein. The sample consists of roughly 200,000 distinct CDR3 sequences, approximately 95% of them appearing once. The data derive from a study of CD8 T cells in Susac syndrome. CDR1 is DFQATT, CDR2 SNEGSKA, per germline (reference sequence). The CDR3 runs 15 residues. V gave up 1 base and J gave up 2 bases; unmatched junction bases: 7.

Sequenced material: CD4+ T cells from PBMCs. The V call is TRBV20-1, the J call TRBJ1-2; 7 bases align to TRBD1. The source of this sequence is a human donor with multiple sclerosis. CDR3 sequence reads: CSARATGAPNYGYTF. In nucleotides, the CDR3 is TGCAGTGCTAGAGCCACAGGGGCTCCGAACTATGGCTACACCTTC.